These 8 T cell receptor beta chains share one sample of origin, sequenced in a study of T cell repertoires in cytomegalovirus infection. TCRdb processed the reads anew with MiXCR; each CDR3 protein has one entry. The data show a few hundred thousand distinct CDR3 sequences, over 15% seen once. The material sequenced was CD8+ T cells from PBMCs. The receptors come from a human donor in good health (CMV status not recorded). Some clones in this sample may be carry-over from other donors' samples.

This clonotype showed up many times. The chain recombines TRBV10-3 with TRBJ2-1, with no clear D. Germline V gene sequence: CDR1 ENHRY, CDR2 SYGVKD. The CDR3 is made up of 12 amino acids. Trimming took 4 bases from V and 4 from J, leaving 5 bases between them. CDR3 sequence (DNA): TGTGCCATCAGTGTTGGATACAATGAGCAGTTCTTC. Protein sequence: CAISVGYNEQFF.

CDR3 in DNA: TGTGCCAGCAGTGTGCTTGCGGGGGGGAGAAACATTCAGTACTTC. Amino acid sequence: CASSVLAGGRNIQYF. The chain carries TRBV12-3 or TRBV12-4 and TRBJ2-4; 9 bases align to TRBD2. V dropped 5 bases and J dropped 6; count of bases not matched to a gene: 8. This CDR3 spans 15 amino acids.

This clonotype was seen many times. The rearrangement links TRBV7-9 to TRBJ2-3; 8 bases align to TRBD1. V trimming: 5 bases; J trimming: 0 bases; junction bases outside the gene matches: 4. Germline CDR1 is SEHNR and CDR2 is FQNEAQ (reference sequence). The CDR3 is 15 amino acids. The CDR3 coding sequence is TGTGCCAGCAGCCTAGACAGGGGCAGCACAGATACGCAGTATTTT. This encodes CASSLDRGSTDTQYF.

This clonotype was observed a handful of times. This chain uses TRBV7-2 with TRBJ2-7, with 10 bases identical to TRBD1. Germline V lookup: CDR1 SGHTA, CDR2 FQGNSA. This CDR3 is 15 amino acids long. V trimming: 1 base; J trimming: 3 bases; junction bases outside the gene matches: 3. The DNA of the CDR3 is TGTGCCAGCAGCTTAGATTGGGACAGGGGCTACGAGCAGTACTTC. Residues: CASSLDWDRGYEQYF.

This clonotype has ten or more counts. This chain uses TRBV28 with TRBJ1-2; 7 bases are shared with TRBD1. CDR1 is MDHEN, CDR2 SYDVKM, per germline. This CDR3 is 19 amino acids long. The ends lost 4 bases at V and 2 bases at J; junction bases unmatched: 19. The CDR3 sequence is CASSWGPGGDQTGNYGYTF. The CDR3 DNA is TGTGCCAGCAGTTGGGGGCCAGGGGGTGACCAAACGGGAAACTATGGCTACACCTTC.

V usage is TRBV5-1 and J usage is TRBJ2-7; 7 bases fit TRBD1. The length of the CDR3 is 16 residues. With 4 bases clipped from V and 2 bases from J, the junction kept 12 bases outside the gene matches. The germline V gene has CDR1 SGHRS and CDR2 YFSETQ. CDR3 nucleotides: TGCGCCAGCAGCCCGGAGAGGGGGCTGAGGGCCTACGAGCAGTACTTC. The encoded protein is CASSPERGLRAYEQYF.

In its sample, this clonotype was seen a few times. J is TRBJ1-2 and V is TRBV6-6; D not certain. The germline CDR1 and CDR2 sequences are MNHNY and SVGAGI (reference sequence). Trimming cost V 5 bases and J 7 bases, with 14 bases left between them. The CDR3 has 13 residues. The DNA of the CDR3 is TGTGCCAGCAGTGACCCCTGGGAATTTGGCTACACCTTC. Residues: CASSDPWEFGYTF.

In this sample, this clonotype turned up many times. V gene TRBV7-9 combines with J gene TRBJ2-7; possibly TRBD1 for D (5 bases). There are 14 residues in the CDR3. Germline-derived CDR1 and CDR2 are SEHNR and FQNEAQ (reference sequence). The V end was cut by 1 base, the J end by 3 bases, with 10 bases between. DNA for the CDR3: TGTGCCAGCAGCTTAGTAGCAGGGAACTACGAGCAGTACTTC. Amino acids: CASSLVAGNYEQYF.